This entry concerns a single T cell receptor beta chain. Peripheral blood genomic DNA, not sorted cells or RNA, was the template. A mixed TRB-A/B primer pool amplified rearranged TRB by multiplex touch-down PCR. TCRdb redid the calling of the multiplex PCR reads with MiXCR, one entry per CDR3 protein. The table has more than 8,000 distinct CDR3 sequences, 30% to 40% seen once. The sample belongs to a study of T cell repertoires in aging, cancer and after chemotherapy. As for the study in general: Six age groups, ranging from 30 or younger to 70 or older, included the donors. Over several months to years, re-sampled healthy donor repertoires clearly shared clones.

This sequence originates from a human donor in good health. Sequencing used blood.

CDR3 sequence reads: CAISESGYTSVEYEQYF. The CDR3 DNA reads as TGTGCCATCAGTGAGTCTGGCTACACCTCGGTAGAATACGAGCAGTACTTC. V gene TRBV10-3 combines with J gene TRBJ2-7, with D unresolved. The CDR3 extends over 17 amino acids. Deletions cut 0 bases from V and 4 bases from J, with 19 bases between. CDR1 is ENHRY and CDR2 is SYGVKD in the germline V gene.